The clone carrying this T cell receptor (beta chain) occurred once. What it binds is not known. These data belong to a study of T cell responses to AZD1222 COVID-19 vaccine. Overall study results and limits: Donors were chiefly white British, with a greater number of females, and clonal diversity was perhaps underestimated. Sampling that yielded the repertoires occurred only after the peak T cell response.

Sequenced by immunoSEQ multiplex PCR; TCRdb stores in-frame clones only, minus some. The table has 150,000 to 200,000 clones, 94% seen once. This CDR3 comprises 16 residues. V was pared by 8 bases and J by 3 bases, with 13 bases of the junction left unmatched. CDR1 is SNHLY and CDR2 is FYNNEI in the germline V gene. The sample here was peripheral blood, taken on day 0 of AZD1222 vaccination. The receptor was derived from an adult in good health. The chain uses TRBV2 and TRBJ1-3, with TRBD1 identical over 7 bases. The CDR3 DNA follows: TGTGCCAGCGGCACCGCGGACAGGCGGAGTGGAAACACCATATATTTT. Translated, it gives CASGTADRRSGNTIYF.